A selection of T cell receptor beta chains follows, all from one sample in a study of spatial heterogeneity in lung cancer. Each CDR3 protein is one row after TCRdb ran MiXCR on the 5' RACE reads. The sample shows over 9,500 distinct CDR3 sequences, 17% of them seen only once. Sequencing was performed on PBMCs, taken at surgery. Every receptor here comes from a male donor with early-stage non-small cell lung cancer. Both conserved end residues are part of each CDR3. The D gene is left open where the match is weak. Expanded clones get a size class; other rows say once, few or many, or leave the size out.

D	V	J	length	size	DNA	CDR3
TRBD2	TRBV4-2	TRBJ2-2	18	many	TGTGCCAGCAGCCAAGATGGCGGGACTAGCACAAACACCGGGGAGCTGTTTTTT	CASSQDGGTSTNTGELFF
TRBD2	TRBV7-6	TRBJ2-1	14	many	TGTGCCAGCAGCTCGACGGGGGGCTACAATGAGCAGTTCTTC	CASSSTGGYNEQFF
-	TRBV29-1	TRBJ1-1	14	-	TGCAGCGTTGAAGATGGAAGACCGAACACTGAAGCTTTCTTT	CSVEDGRPNTEAFF
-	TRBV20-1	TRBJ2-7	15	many	TGCAGTGCCAGACTCCACAGGCAGGGGAGCTACGAGCAGTACTTC	CSARLHRQGSYEQYF
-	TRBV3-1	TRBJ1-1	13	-	TGTGCCAGCAGCCAGCGCAGGGACACTGAAGCTTTCTTT	CASSQRRDTEAFF
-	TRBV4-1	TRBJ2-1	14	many	TGCGCCAGCAGCCAAGTGGTGGCCGACAATGAGCAGTTCTTC	CASSQVVADNEQFF
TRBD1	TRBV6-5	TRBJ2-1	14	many	TGTGCCAGCAGTCAGGGACAGGGGTATGATGAGCAGTTCTTC	CASSQGQGYDEQFF
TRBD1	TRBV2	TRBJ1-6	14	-	TGTGCCAGCAGTCGGGACAGGGTGAATTCACCCCTCCACTTT	CASSRDRVNSPLHF
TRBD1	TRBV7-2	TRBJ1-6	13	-	TGTGCCAGCAGCTCGACAGGGGGTTCACCCCTCCACTTT	CASSSTGGSPLHF
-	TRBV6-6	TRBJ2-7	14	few	TGTGCCAGCAGTTACTCGGGGCAGAGACACGAGCAGTACTTC	CASSYSGQRHEQYF
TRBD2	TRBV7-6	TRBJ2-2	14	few	TGTGCCAGCGTTGGGCGGGAGGGCCCGGTGGAGCTGTTTTTT	CASVGREGPVELFF
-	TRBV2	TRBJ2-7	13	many	TGTGCCAGCATGGTTCCAGAGACCTACGAGCAGTACTTC	CASMVPETYEQYF